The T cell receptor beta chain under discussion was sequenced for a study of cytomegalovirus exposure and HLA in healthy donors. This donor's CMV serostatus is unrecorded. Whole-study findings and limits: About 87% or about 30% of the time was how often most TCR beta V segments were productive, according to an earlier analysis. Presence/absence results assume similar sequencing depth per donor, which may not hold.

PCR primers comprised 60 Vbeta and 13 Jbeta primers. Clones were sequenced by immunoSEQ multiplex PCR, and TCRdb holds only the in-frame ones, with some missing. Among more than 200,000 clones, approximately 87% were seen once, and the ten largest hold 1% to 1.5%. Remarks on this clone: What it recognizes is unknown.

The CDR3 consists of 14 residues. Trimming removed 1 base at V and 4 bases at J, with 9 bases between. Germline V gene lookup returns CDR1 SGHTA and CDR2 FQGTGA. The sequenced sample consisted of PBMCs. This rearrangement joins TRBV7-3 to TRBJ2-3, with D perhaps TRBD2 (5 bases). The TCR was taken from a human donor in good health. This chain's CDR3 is CASSLIARADTQYF. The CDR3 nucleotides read TGTGCCAGCAGCTTAATAGCGAGGGCAGATACGCAGTATTTT.